Following are 20 T cell receptor beta chains from one sample sequenced in a study of blood T cell repertoires in COVID-19. Libraries were prepared by immunoSEQ multiplex PCR; TCRdb keeps only in-frame clonotypes and omits some of them. The sample lists 95,000 to 150,000 clones; roughly 90% were seen once. What was sequenced was peripheral blood. The receptors were sampled from a man aged 40-49 years with acute or convalescent COVID-19.

The rearrangement uses TRBV3-1 (or the pseudogene TRBV3-2) and TRBJ2-1; 10 bases are shared with TRBD2. CDR3 length: 16 amino acids. Trimming at V came to 4 bases and at J to 5 bases, leaving 8 bases not matched to a gene. CDR1 LGHDT and CDR2 YNNKEL come from the germline V gene (reference sequence). CDR3: CASSPGAGGRNNEQFF. Written as DNA, the CDR3 is TGTGCCAGCAGCCCCGGAGCGGGAGGGCGGAACAATGAGCAGTTCTTC.

V gene TRBV5-4 combines with J gene TRBJ1-2; D call uncertain. The germline gives CDR1 SGHNT, CDR2 YYREEE (reference sequence). Trimming left V 2 bases short and J 2 bases short, with 7 bases between. The length of the CDR3 is 13 residues. As DNA, the CDR3 is TGTGCCAGCAGCTTTCCGGAGAACTATGGCTACACCTTC. It yields the protein CASSFPENYGYTF.

This chain uses TRBV2 with TRBJ1-6; D is ambiguous. The CDR3 is 17 residues long. Trimming took 2 bases from V and 1 from J, leaving 12 bases between them. Germline assignment: CDR1 SNHLY and CDR2 FYNNEI. CDR3 region: CASSEQAGYSYNSPLHF. As DNA, the CDR3 is TGTGCCAGCAGTGAACAGGCTGGGTATTCCTATAATTCACCCCTCCACTTT.

V is TRBV10-3 and J is TRBJ1-2; 8 bases are a match to TRBD1. CDR3 length: 14 residues. With 3 bases clipped from V and 6 bases from J, the junction kept 6 bases outside the gene matches. CDR1 and CDR2 from the germline V gene are ENHRY and SYGVKD. The CDR3 DNA sequence: TGTGCCATCAGTGACCCGGGACAGGCGCATGGCTACACCTTC. Translating it yields CAISDPGQAHGYTF.

This clone was recorded only once. The chain employs TRBV27 and TRBJ1-6; maybe TRBD1 (6 bases). The CDR3 sequence is 15 residues long. Trimming removed 4 bases from V and 10 bases from J, with 17 bases in between. Germline V gene data show CDR1 as MNHEY and CDR2 as SMNVEV (reference sequence). The CDR3 bases are TGTGCCAGCAGTTCAACAGGGTTAATAAACTCACCCCTCCACTTT. Encoded protein: CASSSTGLINSPLHF.

The chain is built from TRBV18 and TRBJ1-1, with D perhaps TRBD1 (6 bases). Germline lookup yields CDR1 KGHSH and CDR2 LQKENI. The V and J ends lost 2 bases and 6 bases respectively, with 13 bases between them. This CDR3 has 14 amino acids. In DNA form, the CDR3 reads TGTGCCAGCTCACCATACAAACAGGGACCTGAAGCTTTCTTT. Protein sequence: CASSPYKQGPEAFF.

The chain couples TRBV9 to TRBJ2-3; 11 bases fit TRBD2. V was clipped by 4 bases and J by 4 bases; unmatched bases: 8. CDR3 size: 16 residues. Germline lookup yields CDR1 SGDLS and CDR2 YYNGEE. The DNA of the CDR3 is TGTGCCAGCAGCATGTTACTAGCGGGAGTGGCAGATACGCAGTATTTT. Protein sequence: CASSMLLAGVADTQYF.

The V gene is TRBV3-1 (or the pseudogene TRBV3-2), the J gene TRBJ2-3, with TRBD2 matching over 7 bases. The CDR3 has 17 amino acids. Germline values: CDR1 LGHDT, CDR2 YNNKEL (reference sequence). V gave up 3 bases and J gave up 1 base; unmatched junction bases: 10. The CDR3 sequence: CASSQRALAMGTDTQYF. CDR3 bases: TGTGCCAGCAGCCAGAGGGCACTAGCGATGGGCACAGATACGCAGTATTTT.

This rearrangement joins TRBV3-1 (or the pseudogene TRBV3-2) to TRBJ2-1; 13 positions agree with TRBD2. Trimming at V came to 2 bases and at J to 7 bases, leaving 5 bases not matched to a gene. The CDR3 covers 16 residues. The germline CDR1 and CDR2 sequences are LGHDT and YNNKEL (reference sequence). The CDR3 region is CASSQLMTSGRNEQFF. The CDR3 bases are TGTGCCAGCAGCCAACTAATGACTAGCGGGAGGAATGAGCAGTTCTTC.

The chain joins TRBV4-3 to TRBJ2-2, with a weak D call TRBD2 (5 bases). With 0 bases removed from V and 5 bases from J, the gap between germline ends came to 7 bases. The CDR3 is made up of 14 amino acids. The germline gives CDR1 LGHNA, CDR2 YSLEER. The chain's CDR3 is CASSQDWETGELFF. In nucleotides, the CDR3 is TGCGCCAGCAGCCAAGATTGGGAGACCGGGGAGCTGTTTTTT.

This sequence joins TRBV9 and TRBJ2-1, with 9 bases that match TRBD1. The trim removed 3 bases at V and 5 bases at J, leaving 6 bases unmatched. This CDR3 is 15 amino acids long. Germline assignment: CDR1 SGDLS and CDR2 YYNGEE. This CDR3 reads CASSASGTGNNEQFF. CDR3 nucleotides: TGTGCCAGCAGCGCCTCCGGGACAGGGAACAATGAGCAGTTCTTC.

The chain employs TRBV15 and TRBJ1-5; D might be TRBD1 (5 bases). Deletions cut 2 bases from V and 1 base from J, with 9 bases between. The CDR3 covers 15 residues. Germline V gene data show CDR1 as LNHNV and CDR2 as YYDKDF (reference sequence). CDR3 sequence reads: CATSRIKGSNQPQHF. CDR3 in DNA: TGTGCCACCAGCAGAATCAAGGGGAGCAATCAGCCCCAGCATTTT.

The rearrangement joins TRBV7-7 to TRBJ2-5; tentative D call: TRBD1 (6 bases). This CDR3 has 13 amino acids. The V gene's germline CDR1 is SSHAT and CDR2 FNYEAQ (reference sequence). V shed 5 bases and J shed 2 bases, with 9 bases lying between them. The CDR3 reads CASSTDRQETQYF. CDR3 sequence (DNA): TGTGCCAGCAGCACCGACAGGCAAGAGACCCAGTACTTC. The whole variable domain, filled in from reference TRBV7-7 and TRBJ2-5, reads GAGVSQSPRYKVTKRGQDVTLRCDPISSHATLYWYQQALGQGPEFLTYFNYEAQPDKSGLPSDRFSAERPEGSISTLTIQRTEQRDSAMYRCASSTDRQETQYFGPGTRLLVL.

As DNA, the CDR3 is TGTGCCAGCAGCCCCGGGACAGGGGGCGCGGGTGGCTACACCTTC. Translation: CASSPGTGGAGGYTF. The V gene is TRBV9, the J gene TRBJ1-2; 12 bases align to TRBD1. CDR3 size: 15 residues. Trimming took 4 bases from V and 7 from J; bases not matched to a gene: 8. Germline assignment: CDR1 SGDLS and CDR2 YYNGEE. The full variable domain, in which reference TRBV9 and TRBJ1-2 provide the parts outside the CDR3, is DSGVTQTPKHLITATGQRVTLRCSPRSGDLSVYWYQQSLDQGLQFLIQYYNGEERAKGNILERFSAQQFPDLHSELNLSSLELGDSALYFCASSPGTGGAGGYTFGSGTRLTVV.

V and J are TRBV7-9 and TRBJ2-6, with 8 bases matching TRBD1. J gave up 4 bases and V 5 bases, and 7 bases lay outside the gene matches. CDR1 and CDR2 from the germline V gene are SEHNR and FQNEAQ (reference sequence). The CDR3 length is 16 residues. The CDR3 DNA reads as TGTGCCAGCAGCCTTAGGACAGGGATCGGGGCCAACGTCCTGACTTTC. Amino acid sequence: CASSLRTGIGANVLTF.

This clone was recorded a few times. J is TRBJ1-4 and V is TRBV30; D is uncertain. This CDR3 has 16 residues. V was trimmed by 4 bases and J by 0 bases, leaving 15 bases between them. Germline loops: CDR1 GTSNPN, CDR2 SVGIG (reference sequence). The CDR3 sequence: CAWTPGVIATNEKLFF. CDR3 DNA: TGTGCCTGGACCCCCGGGGTGATAGCAACTAATGAAAAACTGTTTTTT. The variable domain in full, with the rest retrieved from reference TRBV30 and TRBJ1-4, is SQTIHQWPATLVQPVGSPLSLECTVEGTSNPNLYWYRQAAGRGLQLLFYSVGIGQISSEVPQNLSASRPQDRQFILSSKKLLLSDSGFYLCAWTPGVIATNEKLFFGSGTQLSVL.

V is TRBV14 and J is TRBJ1-3, with D hard to call. The length of the CDR3 is 12 residues. CDR1 and CDR2 (germline): SGHDN, FVKESK. V dropped 5 bases and J dropped 4 bases, with 6 bases sitting between them. CDR3 amino acids: CASSGGGNTIYF. The CDR3 nucleotides read TGTGCCAGCAGCGGCGGAGGAAACACCATATATTTT.

The chain carries TRBV7-2 and TRBJ2-7, with 8 positions matching TRBD2. The CDR3 spans 16 residues. Germline V gene lookup returns CDR1 SGHTA and CDR2 FQGNSA. V was clipped by 6 bases and J by 2 bases; unmatched bases: 12. The CDR3 DNA is TGTGCCAGCAGAGACCAGGTTAGCGGGATTCCCTACGAGCAGTACTTC. Residues: CASRDQVSGIPYEQYF. Supplemented by reference TRBV7-2 and TRBJ2-7, the full variable domain reads GAGVSQSPSNKVTEKGKDVELRCDPISGHTALYWYRQSLGQGLEFLIYFQGNSAPDKSGLPSDRFSAERTGGSVSTLTIQRTQQEDSAVYLCASRDQVSGIPYEQYFGPGTRLTVT.

This clone occurred many times. The V call is TRBV30, the J call TRBJ1-5; D is possibly TRBD1 (6 bases). Germline-derived CDR1 and CDR2 are GTSNPN and SVGIG (reference sequence). This CDR3 contains 16 residues. Trimming cost V 2 bases and J 6 bases, with 20 bases left between them. The CDR3 region is CAWSKSLGGGSQPQHF. In nucleotides, the CDR3 is TGTGCCTGGAGTAAGTCACTGGGGGGCGGGAGTCAGCCCCAGCATTTT. The complete variable domain, with remaining parts taken from reference TRBV30 and TRBJ1-5, reads SQTIHQWPATLVQPVGSPLSLECTVEGTSNPNLYWYRQAAGRGLQLLFYSVGIGQISSEVPQNLSASRPQDRQFILSSKKLLLSDSGFYLCAWSKSLGGGSQPQHFGDGTRLSIL.

In its sample, this clone was seen a few times. The chain links TRBV6-2 or TRBV6-3 to TRBJ2-1; 14 bases are a match to TRBD2. With V trimmed by 2 bases and J by 8 bases, 8 bases remained unmatched. Germline loops: CDR1 MNHEY, CDR2 SVGEGT. The CDR3 totals 17 residues. DNA for the CDR3: TGTGCCAGCAGTTACCAGCGACTAGCGGGGGGGCGGGATGAGCAGTTCTTC. Protein sequence: CASSYQRLAGGRDEQFF.